Presented here are 14 T cell receptor beta chains from one specimen sequenced in a study of blood T cell repertoires in COVID-19. Produced via immunoSEQ multiplex PCR; TCRdb's table is partial and in-frame only. The table includes 360,000 or so clones, around nine tenths detected once. The sample consisted of PBMCs or T cells enriched from blood (not recorded which). The receptors were sampled from a woman aged 25 to 45 who had been exposed to COVID-19.

The rearrangement uses TRBV3-1 (or the pseudogene TRBV3-2) and TRBJ2-4; TRBD2 matches 14 bases. J gave up 8 bases and V 3 bases, and 15 bases lay outside the gene matches. Germline CDR1 and CDR2: LGHDT and YNNKEL (reference sequence). The CDR3 spans 19 residues. CDR3 protein: CASSQETSGRALIRYIQYF. The CDR3 DNA sequence: TGTGCCAGCAGCCAGGAGACTAGCGGGAGGGCCCTCATTCGGTACATTCAGTACTTC.

The CDR3 spells CASSVGGGLRGEQYF. CDR3 nucleotides: TGTGCCAGCAGTGTTGGTGGGGGCCTTAGAGGCGAGCAGTACTTC. This chain connects TRBV27 to TRBJ2-7; a weak D match, TRBD1 (6 bases). There are 15 residues in the CDR3. V lost 5 bases to trimming and J lost 6 bases, with 20 bases between them. Germline CDR1 and CDR2: MNHEY and SMNVEV (reference sequence).

V and J are TRBV9 and TRBJ1-1; no definite D call. Germline-derived CDR1 and CDR2 are SGDLS and YYNGEE. The CDR3 spans 12 residues. V was pared by 3 bases and J by 8 bases, with 11 bases between. The CDR3 region has the DNA TGTGCCAGCAGCGGTGTGTCCCAGGAAGCTTTCTTT. It specifies CASSGVSQEAFF.

The genes are TRBV2 and TRBJ2-1; D ambiguous. CDR1 is SNHLY and CDR2 is FYNNEI in the germline V gene. Trimming cost V 5 bases and J 5 bases, with 19 bases left between them. The CDR3 spans 16 residues. CDR3 sequence reads: CASSPYGWARNNEQFF. For the CDR3, the DNA is TGTGCCAGCAGTCCGTACGGCTGGGCCAGAAACAATGAGCAGTTCTTC.

A single count supports this clone. This chain joins TRBV11-2 and TRBJ2-7, with 7 bases lining up with TRBD1. The germline V gene encodes CDR1 SGHAT and CDR2 FQNNGV. V lost 0 bases to trimming and J lost 7 bases; unmatched junction nucleotides: 12. The CDR3 runs to 16 residues. The CDR3, as DNA: TGTGCCAGCAGCTTAGACACACAGGGGTTACTGCGGGAGCAGTACTTC. This codes for CASSLDTQGLLREQYF.

This chain uses TRBV11-3 with TRBJ1-6, with 9 bases identical to TRBD1. The CDR3 consists of 15 residues. V lost 0 bases, J lost 10 bases, and 4 bases stayed unmatched. CDR1 and CDR2 (germline): SGHNT, YENEEA. CDR3 DNA sequence: TGTGCCAGCAGCTTAGAGGACAGGGGTCCCTCACCCCTCCACTTT. Its protein is CASSLEDRGPSPLHF.

The DNA of the CDR3 is TGTGCCAGCAGTTTGTCCCGACAGGTTGGGCAGTACTTC. Protein product: CASSLSRQVGQYF. The chain links TRBV28 to TRBJ2-7; the D gene is possibly TRBD1 (6 bases). CDR3 length: 13 amino acids. Deletions cut 3 bases from V and 9 bases from J, with 15 bases between. CDR1 and CDR2 (germline): MDHEN, SYDVKM.

This sequence joins TRBV11-1 and TRBJ2-3; 9 nucleotides match TRBD2. The length of the CDR3 is 16 residues. Germline values: CDR1 SGHAT, CDR2 FQDESV (reference sequence). The ends lost 4 bases at V and 3 bases at J; junction bases unmatched: 8. DNA of the CDR3: TGTGCCAGCAGCTATTTAGCGGGAGTTGGAACAGATACGCAGTATTTT. Translated, it gives CASSYLAGVGTDTQYF.

This chain uses TRBV5-1 with TRBJ2-6, with D possibly being TRBD1 (6 bases). The CDR3 spans 15 residues. V lost 5 bases, J lost 2 bases, and 11 bases lay in between. Germline V gene sequence: CDR1 SGHRS, CDR2 YFSETQ. The CDR3 sequence: CASRPTGTGANVLTF. Here the CDR3 DNA reads TGCGCCAGCAGGCCCACAGGGACTGGGGCCAACGTCCTGACTTTC.

The chain employs TRBV5-1 and TRBJ1-2; 7 nucleotides agree with TRBD1. This CDR3 is 15 amino acids long. CDR1 and CDR2 from the germline V gene are SGHRS and YFSETQ. Trimming at V came to 0 bases and at J to 5 bases, leaving 7 bases not matched to a gene. CDR3 loop: CASSLAIGTVYGYTF. The CDR3 DNA is TGCGCCAGCAGCTTGGCCATAGGGACAGTTTATGGCTACACCTTC.

This chain connects TRBV28 to TRBJ1-5, with 10 bases fitting TRBD1. The CDR3 has 14 residues. The V segment lost 6 bases and the J segment 6 bases; nucleotides outside the gene matches: 5. CDR1 is MDHEN, CDR2 SYDVKM, per germline. CDR3 protein: CASSPWDRGQPQHF. The CDR3 DNA sequence: TGTGCCAGCAGCCCATGGGACAGGGGTCAGCCCCAGCATTTT.

This clone was seen more than once but under ten times. The genes are TRBV30 and TRBJ1-4, with TRBD1 matching 7 bases. The CDR3 extends over 14 amino acids. Per the germline V gene, CDR1 is GTSNPN and CDR2 is SVGIG (reference sequence). V shed 2 bases, J shed 7 bases, and the junction held 7 bases outside the gene matches. CDR3 nucleotides: TGTGCCTGGAGTAATAGGGGGCGATCTGAAAAACTGTTTTTT. It yields the protein CAWSNRGRSEKLFF.

The chain has TRBV28 and TRBJ2-2; 7 bases match TRBD2. This CDR3 comprises 15 residues. V shed 7 bases, J shed 5 bases, and the junction held 10 bases outside the gene matches. Germline V gene lookup returns CDR1 MDHEN and CDR2 SYDVKM. This CDR3 is CASTRGGPRTGELFF. CDR3 DNA sequence: TGTGCCAGCACCCGGGGAGGGCCAAGAACCGGGGAGCTGTTTTTT.

CDR3 in DNA: TGTGCCAGCAGCTTAGAGACAGGCGAGGGGACCCAGTACTTC. It is translated as CASSLETGEGTQYF. The V gene is TRBV7-9, the J gene TRBJ2-5; D may be TRBD1 (6 bases). This CDR3 is built from 14 residues. Trimming shortened V by 1 base and J by 7 bases, and 13 bases separated the two germline ends. The germline V gene has CDR1 SEHNR and CDR2 FQNEAQ (reference sequence).